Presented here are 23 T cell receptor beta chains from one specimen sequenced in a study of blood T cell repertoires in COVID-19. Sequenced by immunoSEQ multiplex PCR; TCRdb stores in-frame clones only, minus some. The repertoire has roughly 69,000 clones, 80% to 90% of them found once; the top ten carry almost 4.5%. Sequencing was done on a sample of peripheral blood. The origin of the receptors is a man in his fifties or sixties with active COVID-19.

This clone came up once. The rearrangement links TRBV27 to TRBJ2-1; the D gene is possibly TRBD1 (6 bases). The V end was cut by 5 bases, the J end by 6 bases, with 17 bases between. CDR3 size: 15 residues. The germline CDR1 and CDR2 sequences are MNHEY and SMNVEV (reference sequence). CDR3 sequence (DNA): TGTGCCAGCAGTGCCCCCGGGACAAATTTCAATGAGCAGTTCTTC. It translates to CASSAPGTNFNEQFF.

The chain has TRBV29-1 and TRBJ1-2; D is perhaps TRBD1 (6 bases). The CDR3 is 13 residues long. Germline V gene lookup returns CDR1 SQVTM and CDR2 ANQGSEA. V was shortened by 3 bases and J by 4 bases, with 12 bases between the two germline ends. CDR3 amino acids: CSVEKTGSYGYTF. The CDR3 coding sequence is TGCAGCGTTGAGAAGACAGGAAGCTATGGCTACACCTTC.

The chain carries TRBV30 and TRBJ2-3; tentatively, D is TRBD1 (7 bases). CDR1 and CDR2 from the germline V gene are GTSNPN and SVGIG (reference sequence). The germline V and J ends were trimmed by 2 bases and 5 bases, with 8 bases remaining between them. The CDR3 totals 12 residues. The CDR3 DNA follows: TGTGCCTGGAGTCAGGGGGGAGATACGCAGTATTTT. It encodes CAWSQGGDTQYF. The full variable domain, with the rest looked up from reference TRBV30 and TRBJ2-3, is SQTIHQWPATLVQPVGSPLSLECTVEGTSNPNLYWYRQAAGRGLQLLFYSVGIGQISSEVPQNLSASRPQDRQFILSSKKLLLSDSGFYLCAWSQGGDTQYFGPGTRLTVL.

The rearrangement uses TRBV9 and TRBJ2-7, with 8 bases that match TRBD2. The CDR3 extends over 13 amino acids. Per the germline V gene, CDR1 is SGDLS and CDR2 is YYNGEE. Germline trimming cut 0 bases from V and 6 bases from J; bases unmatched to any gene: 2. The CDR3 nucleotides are TGTGCCAGCAGCGTAGGCGGGGGGCCCGAGCAGTACTTC. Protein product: CASSVGGGPEQYF.

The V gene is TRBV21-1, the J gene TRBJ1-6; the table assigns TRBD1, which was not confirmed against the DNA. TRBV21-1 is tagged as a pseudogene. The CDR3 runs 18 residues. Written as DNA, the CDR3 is TGTGCCAGCAGCACGAAGGCCCGGACAGGCATATGGAATTCACCCCTCCACTTT. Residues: CASSTKARTGIWNSPLHF.

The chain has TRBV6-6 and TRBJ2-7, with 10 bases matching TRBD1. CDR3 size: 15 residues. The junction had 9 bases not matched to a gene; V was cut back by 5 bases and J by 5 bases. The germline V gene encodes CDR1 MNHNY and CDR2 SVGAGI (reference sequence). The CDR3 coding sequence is TGTGCCAGCAGTCCTTTGGCGGGACAGGGGAACGAGCAGTACTTC. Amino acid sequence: CASSPLAGQGNEQYF.

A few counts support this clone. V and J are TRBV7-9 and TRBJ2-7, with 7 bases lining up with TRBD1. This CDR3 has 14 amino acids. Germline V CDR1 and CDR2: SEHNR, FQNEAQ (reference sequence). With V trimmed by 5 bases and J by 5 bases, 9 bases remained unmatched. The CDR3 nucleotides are TGTGCCAGCAGCGTATCGACAGGGTTCCACGAGCAGTACTTC. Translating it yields CASSVSTGFHEQYF.

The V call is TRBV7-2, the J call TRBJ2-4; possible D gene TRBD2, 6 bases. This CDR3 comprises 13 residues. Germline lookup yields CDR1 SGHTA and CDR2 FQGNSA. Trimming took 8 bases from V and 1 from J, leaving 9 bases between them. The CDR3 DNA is TGTGCCAGCTCCGCGGGGGCCAAAAACATTCAGTACTTC. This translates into CASSAGAKNIQYF.

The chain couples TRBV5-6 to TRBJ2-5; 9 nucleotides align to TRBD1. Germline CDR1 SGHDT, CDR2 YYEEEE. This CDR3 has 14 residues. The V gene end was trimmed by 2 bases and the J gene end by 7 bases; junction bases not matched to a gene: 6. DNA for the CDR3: TGTGCCAGCAGCTTAGACAGGGGGGTAGGGACCCAGTACTTC. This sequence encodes CASSLDRGVGTQYF.

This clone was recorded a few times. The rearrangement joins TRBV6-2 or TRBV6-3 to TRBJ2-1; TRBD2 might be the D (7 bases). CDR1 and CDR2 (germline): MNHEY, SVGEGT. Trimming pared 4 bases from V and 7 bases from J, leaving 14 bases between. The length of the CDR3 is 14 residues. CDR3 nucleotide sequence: TGTGCCAGCAGTTCGTACAGGGAGGGTAATGAGCAGTTCTTC. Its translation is CASSSYREGNEQFF.

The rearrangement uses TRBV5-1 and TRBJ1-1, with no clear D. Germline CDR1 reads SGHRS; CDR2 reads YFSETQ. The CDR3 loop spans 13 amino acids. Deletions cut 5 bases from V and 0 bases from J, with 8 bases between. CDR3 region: CASRADMNTEAFF. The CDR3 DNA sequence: TGCGCCAGCAGGGCCGACATGAACACTGAAGCTTTCTTT.

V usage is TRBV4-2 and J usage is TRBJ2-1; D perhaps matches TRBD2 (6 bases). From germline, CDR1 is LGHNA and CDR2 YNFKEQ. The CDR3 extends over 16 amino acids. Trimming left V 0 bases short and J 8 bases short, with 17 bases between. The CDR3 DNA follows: TGTGCCAGCAGCCAAGAATCAGCGGGTGCTCGGGATGAGCAGTTCTTC. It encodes CASSQESAGARDEQFF.

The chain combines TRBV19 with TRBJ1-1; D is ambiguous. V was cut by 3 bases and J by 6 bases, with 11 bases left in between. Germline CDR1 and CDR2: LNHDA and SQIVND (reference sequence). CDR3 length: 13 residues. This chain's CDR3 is CASSMSVGAEAFF. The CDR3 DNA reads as TGTGCCAGTAGTATGAGTGTGGGCGCTGAAGCTTTCTTT.

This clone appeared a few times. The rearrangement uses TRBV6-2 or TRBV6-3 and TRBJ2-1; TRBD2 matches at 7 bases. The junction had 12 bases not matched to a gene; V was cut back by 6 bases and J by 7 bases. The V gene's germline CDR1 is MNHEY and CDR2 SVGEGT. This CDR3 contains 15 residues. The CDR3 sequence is CASSRSGVGENEQFF. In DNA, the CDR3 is TGTGCCAGCAGCCGGAGCGGGGTGGGCGAGAATGAGCAGTTCTTC.

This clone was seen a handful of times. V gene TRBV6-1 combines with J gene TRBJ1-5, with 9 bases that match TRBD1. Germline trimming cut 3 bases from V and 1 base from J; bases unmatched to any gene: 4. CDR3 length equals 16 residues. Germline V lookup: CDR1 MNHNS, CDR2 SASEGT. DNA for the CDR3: TGTGCCAGCAGTGACGGGACAGGGTTGAGCAATCAGCCCCAGCATTTT. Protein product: CASSDGTGLSNQPQHF.

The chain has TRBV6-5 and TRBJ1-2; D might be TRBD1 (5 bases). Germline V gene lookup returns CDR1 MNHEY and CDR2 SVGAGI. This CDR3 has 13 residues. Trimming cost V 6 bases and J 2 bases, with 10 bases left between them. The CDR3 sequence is CASRLTENYGYTF. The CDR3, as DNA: TGTGCCAGCAGACTGACAGAAAACTATGGCTACACCTTC.

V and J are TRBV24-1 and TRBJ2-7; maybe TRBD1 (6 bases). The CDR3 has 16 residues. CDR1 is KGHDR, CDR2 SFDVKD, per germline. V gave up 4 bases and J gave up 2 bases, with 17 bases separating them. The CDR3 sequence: CATSEREKTGTYEQYF. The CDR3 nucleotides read TGTGCCACCAGTGAACGGGAAAAGACAGGAACCTACGAGCAGTACTTC.

The CDR3 reads CASGLFPEQYF. The DNA for the CDR3 is TGTGCTAGTGGTTTGTTCCCGGAGCAGTACTTC. The V call is TRBV12-5, the J call TRBJ2-7; D ambiguous. The germline V gene encodes CDR1 LGHNT and CDR2 FRNRAP. V was cut by 2 bases and J by 7 bases, with 6 bases left in between. The CDR3 is made up of 11 amino acids.

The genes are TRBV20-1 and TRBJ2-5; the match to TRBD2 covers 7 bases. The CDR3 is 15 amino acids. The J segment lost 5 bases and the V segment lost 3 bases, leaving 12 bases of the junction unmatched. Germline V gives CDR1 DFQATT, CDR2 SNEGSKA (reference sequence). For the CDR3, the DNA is TGCAGTGCTAGTGGAGCGGGGTGGGCCCAGGAGACCCAGTACTTC. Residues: CSASGAGWAQETQYF.

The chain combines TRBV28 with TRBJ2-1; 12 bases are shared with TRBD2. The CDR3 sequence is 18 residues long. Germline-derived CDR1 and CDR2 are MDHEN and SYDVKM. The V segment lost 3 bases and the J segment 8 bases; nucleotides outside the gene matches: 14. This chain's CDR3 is CASSFGVGLAGFYHEQFF. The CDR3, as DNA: TGTGCCAGCAGTTTTGGGGTCGGACTAGCGGGATTTTACCATGAGCAGTTCTTC.

Written as DNA, the CDR3 is TGTGCCAGCAGTTACCCGTCGGGAGACACCGGGGAGCTGTTTTTT. Protein sequence: CASSYPSGDTGELFF. The genes are TRBV6-5 and TRBJ2-2; D perhaps matches TRBD2 (6 bases). The CDR3 runs 15 residues. Trimming left V 2 bases short and J 3 bases short, with 10 bases between. The germline V gene has CDR1 MNHEY and CDR2 SVGAGI.

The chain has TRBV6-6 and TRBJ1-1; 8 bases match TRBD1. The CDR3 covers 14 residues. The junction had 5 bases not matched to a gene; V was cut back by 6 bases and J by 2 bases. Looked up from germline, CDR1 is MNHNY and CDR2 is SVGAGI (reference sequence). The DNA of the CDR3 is TGTGCCAGCAGGACTGGACAGGGTAACACTGAAGCTTTCTTT. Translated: CASRTGQGNTEAFF.

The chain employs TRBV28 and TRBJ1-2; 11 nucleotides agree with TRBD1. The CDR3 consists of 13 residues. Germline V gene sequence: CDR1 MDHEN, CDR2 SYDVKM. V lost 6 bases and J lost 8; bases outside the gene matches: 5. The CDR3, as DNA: TGTGCCAGCAGCCGGACAGGGGGCGCGGGCTACACCTTC. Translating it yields CASSRTGGAGYTF.